This T cell receptor (beta chain) was sequenced for a study of early T cells in non-severe SARS-CoV-2 infection. Notes on the study in general: Anti-spike CD8 specificities were favored by VDJdb matching, whose results missed private and CD4 specificities.

Individually, cDNA molecules had unique molecular identifiers attached to them. MiXCR was run by TCRdb on the 5' RACE reads, yielding one entry per CDR3 protein. The table lists 55,000 or so distinct CDR3 sequences, under 8% of them singletons. The CDR3 is 11 residues long. The ends lost 7 bases at V and 14 bases at J; junction bases unmatched: 8. This clonotype was observed many times. Its specificity is unknown. The specimen was whole blood, collected at baseline. The chain recombines TRBV12-3 or TRBV12-4 with TRBJ1-1; TRBD1 matches 9 bases. This receptor was obtained from an adult who was a healthcare worker with PCR-confirmed SARS-CoV-2 infection or an uninfected control (not recorded which). CDR3 amino acids: CASTGTGRTFF. The CDR3 region has the DNA TGTGCCAGCACTGGGACAGGGCGAACCTTCTTT.